This TCR beta chain is drawn from a study of Ad26.COV2.S vaccination and SARS-CoV-2 variants. V trimming: 5 bases; J trimming: 7 bases; junction bases outside the gene matches: 7. CDR1 GTSNPN and CDR2 SVGIG come from the germline V gene (reference sequence). The CDR3 consists of 13 residues. Points from the study as a whole: Placebo recipients had lower spike-specific TCR breadth than vaccine recipients.

Treatment defined: 19 received Ad26.COV2.S at low or high dose, single or two shots; about 5 received placebo; per-sample allocation not given. Repertoires come from day 63 after the first vaccine or placebo injection. In the vaccine, an Ad26 vector expressed the SARS-CoV-2 spike of the Wuhan strain. With regard to this clone: What it binds is unknown.

Some clones are missing from TCRdb's copy, which holds only in-frame ones; the method was immunoSEQ multiplex PCR. This table has around 300,000 clones, around 90% appearing once. The source material was peripheral blood, sampled in a trial of Ad26.COV2.S vaccine versus placebo. This chain joins TRBV30 and TRBJ2-7, with TRBD1 matching over 11 bases. This receptor was taken from a person aged 18-60 years who received the Ad26.COV2.S COVID-19 vaccine or a placebo. CDR3 protein: CAWVPGQGGEQYV. The CDR3 coding sequence is TGTGCCTGGGTCCCGGGACAGGGGGGAGAGCAGTACGTC.